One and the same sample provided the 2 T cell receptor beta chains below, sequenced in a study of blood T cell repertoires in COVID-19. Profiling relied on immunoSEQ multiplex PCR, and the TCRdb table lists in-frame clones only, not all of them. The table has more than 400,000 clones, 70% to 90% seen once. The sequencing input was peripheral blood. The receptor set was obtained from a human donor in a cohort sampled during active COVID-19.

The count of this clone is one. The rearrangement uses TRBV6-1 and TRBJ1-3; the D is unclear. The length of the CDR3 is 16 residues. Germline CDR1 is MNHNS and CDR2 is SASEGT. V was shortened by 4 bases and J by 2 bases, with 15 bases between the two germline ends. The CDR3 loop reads CASSVPPRITGNTIYF. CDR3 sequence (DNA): TGTGCCAGCAGTGTACCTCCGAGGATAACTGGAAACACCATATATTTT.

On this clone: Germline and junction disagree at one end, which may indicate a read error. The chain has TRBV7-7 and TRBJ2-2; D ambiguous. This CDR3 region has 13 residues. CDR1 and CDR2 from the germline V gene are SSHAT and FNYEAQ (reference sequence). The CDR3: CASSPTFTGELFF. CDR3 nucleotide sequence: TGTGCTAGCAGCCCGACATTCACCGGGGAGCTGTTTTTT.